Below are 25 T cell receptor beta chains sequenced from a single sample in a study of shared clonotypes between healthy human individuals. This table comes from immunoSEQ multiplex PCR, and its TCRdb copy is limited to in-frame clones, with some not included. This sample has fewer than 500,000 clones; approximately 79% occur once, and the top ten carry around 13%. The sample taken for sequencing was PBMCs. All receptors come from a middle-aged woman in good health. Some clones in this sample may be carry-over from other donors' samples.

The chain carries TRBV14 and TRBJ1-5, with 8 bases matching TRBD1. V dropped 6 bases and J dropped 4; count of bases not matched to a gene: 2. The CDR3 length is 13 residues. The germline V gene has CDR1 SGHDN and CDR2 FVKESK. CDR3 sequence reads: CASRGQGNQPQHF. DNA for the CDR3: TGTGCCAGCAGAGGACAGGGAAATCAGCCCCAGCATTTT.

This clone has a handful of counts. The rearrangement uses TRBV7-6 and TRBJ1-5, with no clear D. The germline CDR1 and CDR2 sequences are SGHVS and FNYEAQ. The CDR3 extends over 16 amino acids. V dropped 5 bases and J dropped 2 bases, with 16 bases sitting between them. CDR3 in amino acids: CASSMDPPQGNQPQHF. The CDR3 coding sequence is TGTGCCAGCAGCATGGACCCTCCCCAGGGCAATCAGCCCCAGCATTTT.

V usage is TRBV5-1 and J usage is TRBJ1-5; TRBD1 matches at 11 bases. J was trimmed by 6 bases and V by 0 bases; bases with no gene match: 2. From germline, CDR1 is SGHRS and CDR2 YFSETQ. This CDR3 contains 15 residues. Written as DNA, the CDR3 is TGCGCCAGCAGCTTGGGGGACAGGGGGATTCAGCCCCAGCATTTT. This translates into CASSLGDRGIQPQHF.

This chain links TRBV30 with TRBJ2-3; a weak D match, TRBD2 (6 bases). From germline, CDR1 is GTSNPN and CDR2 SVGIG (reference sequence). CDR3 length: 14 amino acids. V lost 2 bases and J lost 3, with 12 bases in between. CDR3 sequence: CAWSTGVGTDTQYF. The CDR3 DNA sequence: TGTGCCTGGAGTACGGGAGTAGGGACAGATACGCAGTATTTT.

Regarding this clone: A read error may produce the germline difference seen at one junction end. The chain employs TRBV11-3 and TRBJ2-4; 11 bases line up with TRBD2. Germline CDR1 reads SGHNT; CDR2 reads YENEEA. The CDR3 consists of 12 residues. The CDR3 spells CASSTGLAGWCF. The CDR3 DNA sequence: TGTGCCAGCAGCACCGGACTAGCGGGCTGGTGCTTC.

The chain couples TRBV11-1 to TRBJ2-1; D not certain. V was shortened by 5 bases and J by 3 bases, with 14 bases between the two germline ends. The CDR3 covers 15 residues. Germline V CDR1 and CDR2: SGHAT, FQDESV (reference sequence). The CDR3 DNA reads TGTGCCAGCAGCAAAGGCGGTTCCCTCTACAATGAGCAGTTCTTC. It yields the protein CASSKGGSLYNEQFF.

This chain joins TRBV5-4 and TRBJ1-4; perhaps TRBD1 as D (5 bases). Trimming took 4 bases from V and 7 from J, leaving 17 bases between them. Germline V gives CDR1 SGHNT, CDR2 YYREEE (reference sequence). The CDR3 totals 15 residues. The CDR3 region is CASSDRGIQGEKLFF. The CDR3 bases are TGTGCCAGCAGCGACCGAGGCATCCAGGGTGAAAAACTGTTTTTT.

This clone was detected ten times or more. The chain couples TRBV29-1 to TRBJ2-1; 10 bases agree with TRBD1. J gave up 6 bases and V 4 bases, and 6 bases lay outside the gene matches. This CDR3 is 14 amino acids long. Germline V lookup: CDR1 SQVTM, CDR2 ANQGSEA. The CDR3 spells CSVGVGTGVNEQFF. The DNA of the CDR3 is TGCAGCGTTGGGGTTGGGACAGGGGTCAATGAGCAGTTCTTC.

The chain joins TRBV4-2 to TRBJ2-2; 7 bases are a match to TRBD1. The CDR3 runs 15 residues. V lost 6 bases to trimming and J lost 0 bases; unmatched junction nucleotides: 4. Germline V gives CDR1 LGHNA, CDR2 YNFKEQ. The CDR3 region has the DNA TGTGCCAGCAGGACGACAGGGTCGAACACCGGGGAGCTGTTTTTT. Translation gives CASRTTGSNTGELFF.

This chain uses TRBV2 with TRBJ2-5; TRBD2 might be the D (5 bases). The CDR3 extends over 13 amino acids. Germline CDR1 reads SNHLY; CDR2 reads FYNNEI. V was pared by 6 bases and J by 5 bases, with 13 bases between. CDR3: CASSAGGGETQYF. The CDR3 nucleotides read TGTGCCAGCAGCGCCGGAGGCGGGGAGACCCAGTACTTC.

The V gene is TRBV7-8, the J gene TRBJ2-3, with 9 nucleotides matching TRBD2. The J segment lost 1 base and the V segment lost 5 bases, leaving 1 base of the junction unmatched. The germline V gene encodes CDR1 SGHVS and CDR2 FQNEAQ. The CDR3 runs 14 residues. The chain's CDR3 is CASSRTSGTDTQYF. The CDR3 DNA reads as TGTGCCAGCAGCCGGACTAGCGGCACAGATACGCAGTATTTT.

J is TRBJ2-7 and V is TRBV28; D is ambiguous. V lost 4 bases to trimming and J lost 2 bases, with 15 bases between them. CDR3 size: 15 residues. Germline CDR1 MDHEN, CDR2 SYDVKM. CDR3 protein: CASSYGWQAPYEQYF. The CDR3 nucleotides read TGTGCCAGCAGTTATGGCTGGCAGGCCCCCTACGAGCAGTACTTC. Variable domain in full (rest from reference TRBV28 and TRBJ2-7): DVKVTQSSRYLVKRTGEKVFLECVQDMDHENMFWYRQDPGLGLRLIYFSYDVKMKEKGDIPEGYSVSREKKERFSLILESASTNQTSMYLCASSYGWQAPYEQYFGPGTRLTVT.

V is TRBV30 and J is TRBJ1-5, with D possibly matching TRBD1 (6 bases). Trimming left V 3 bases short and J 11 bases short, with 23 bases between. The V gene's germline CDR1 is GTSNPN and CDR2 SVGIG (reference sequence). The CDR3 contains 15 residues. CDR3 loop: CAWSPGGGTSVAQHF. In nucleotides, the CDR3 is TGTGCCTGGAGCCCGGGGGGGGGCACAAGCGTGGCCCAGCATTTT. Looking up the rest from reference TRBV30 and TRBJ1-5 gives the full variable domain: SQTIHQWPATLVQPVGSPLSLECTVEGTSNPNLYWYRQAAGRGLQLLFYSVGIGQISSEVPQNLSASRPQDRQFILSSKKLLLSDSGFYLCAWSPGGGTSVAQHFGDGTRLSIL.

CDR3 sequence: CASSLEPGEETQYF. CDR3 DNA: TGTGCCAGCAGCTTGGAGCCAGGGGAAGAGACCCAGTACTTC. V usage is TRBV5-4 and J usage is TRBJ2-5; perhaps TRBD1 as D (6 bases). The V and J ends lost 0 bases and 3 bases respectively, with 9 bases between them. Germline CDR1 SGHNT, CDR2 YYREEE (reference sequence). This CDR3 has 14 amino acids.

The chain uses TRBV28 and TRBJ2-7; D is possibly TRBD1 (6 bases). Between the trimmed V and J ends, which lost 6 bases and 0 bases, there was a span of 15 bases. The CDR3 has 15 residues. Per germline, CDR1 MDHEN and CDR2 SYDVKM. For the CDR3, the DNA is TGTGCCAGCAGCCGAGGGGACACCCTCTCCTACGAGCAGTACTTC. The encoded protein is CASSRGDTLSYEQYF.

The chain recombines TRBV5-4 with TRBJ1-2; D ambiguous. This CDR3 comprises 15 residues. Germline CDR1 reads SGHNT; CDR2 reads YYREEE (reference sequence). The V and J ends lost 0 bases and 0 bases respectively, with 9 bases between them. The CDR3 sequence is CASSLVVGANYGYTF. CDR3 coding DNA: TGTGCCAGCAGCTTGGTCGTGGGAGCTAACTATGGCTACACCTTC.

Details on this clone: It may be a read error: a sequence one base away is much more abundant. The rearrangement joins TRBV11-2 to TRBJ2-5; 10 nucleotides align to TRBD2. The CDR3 extends over 16 amino acids. The V gene's germline CDR1 is SGHAT and CDR2 FQNNGV. CDR3 DNA sequence: TGTGCCAGCAGCCGGGGAGCGGGAGGGCTCCAAGAGGCCCAGTACTTC. Translated, it gives CASSRGAGGLQEAQYF.

The chain is built from TRBV7-2 and TRBJ2-5; a weak D match, TRBD1 (6 bases). Germline CDR1 SGHTA, CDR2 FQGNSA. This CDR3 region has 14 residues. With 1 base removed from V and 3 bases from J, the gap between germline ends came to 9 bases. The CDR3 bases are TGTGCCAGCAGCTTAGAGGCAGGGGAAGAGACCCAGTACTTC. Protein sequence: CASSLEAGEETQYF.

In nucleotides, the CDR3 is TGTGCCAGCTCACCGGACAGAAAGAACACTGAAGCTTTCTTT. It yields the protein CASSPDRKNTEAFF. The chain combines TRBV18 with TRBJ1-1; the D gene is possibly TRBD1 (6 bases). V was cut by 3 bases and J by 1 base, with 9 bases left in between. The germline V gene encodes CDR1 KGHSH and CDR2 LQKENI. This CDR3 has 14 residues.

This sequence joins TRBV4-2 and TRBJ2-3, with 12 bases aligning to TRBD2. The CDR3 spans 17 residues. With V trimmed by 1 base and J by 5 bases, 7 bases remained unmatched. Germline V CDR1 and CDR2: LGHNA, YNFKEQ. The CDR3 sequence is CASSQGPSGRVQDTQYF. The CDR3 region has the DNA TGTGCCAGCAGCCAAGGCCCTAGCGGGAGGGTGCAAGATACGCAGTATTTT.

The DNA for the CDR3 is TGTGCCAGCAGCTTGGAGCCGAGGGATGGCTACACCTTC. Translating it yields CASSLEPRDGYTF. The J gene is TRBJ1-2, the V gene TRBV5-4; D is unclear. V lost 0 bases and J lost 6, with 9 bases in between. Germline V CDR1 and CDR2: SGHNT, YYREEE (reference sequence). The CDR3 spans 13 residues.

About this clone: Germline and junction disagree at one end, which may indicate a read error. Additional DNA sequences in this sample encode the identical CDR3. V gene TRBV7-2 combines with J gene TRBJ2-1; D uncertain. CDR3 length: 15 residues. Per the germline V gene, CDR1 is SGHTA and CDR2 is FQGNSA. The CDR3 reads CASSLVGSSYNEQFF. CDR3 coding DNA: TGTGCTAGCAGCTTAGTGGGCAGTTCCTACAATGAGCAGTTCTTC.

The gene calls are TRBV9 and TRBJ1-2; D is uncertain. Per germline, CDR1 SGDLS and CDR2 YYNGEE. V was pared by 1 base and J by 4 bases, with 5 bases between. The CDR3 contains 12 residues. The CDR3 loop is CASSVNSYGYTF. The CDR3 nucleotides are TGTGCCAGCAGCGTAAACAGCTATGGCTACACCTTC.

This clone turned up a few times. Other DNA sequences from this sample encode an identical CDR3 as well. The V call is TRBV7-7, the J call TRBJ2-1; D remains unclear. Between the trimmed V and J ends, which lost 2 bases and 5 bases, there was a span of 7 bases. The length of the CDR3 is 13 residues. Germline V gives CDR1 SSHAT, CDR2 FNYEAQ (reference sequence). In DNA form, the CDR3 reads TGTGCCAGCAGCTTAAGTCCCGACAATGAGCAGTTCTTC. Residues: CASSLSPDNEQFF.

The chain couples TRBV5-1 to TRBJ2-2, with D unclear. CDR1 is SGHRS and CDR2 is YFSETQ in the germline V gene. V lost 0 bases and J lost 2, with 5 bases in between. The CDR3 length is 14 residues. The CDR3 region is CASSLGSNTGELFF. CDR3 DNA: TGCGCCAGCAGCTTGGGCAGTAACACCGGGGAGCTGTTTTTT.